This T cell receptor (beta chain) derives from a study of T cell changes during pregnancy in multiple sclerosis. Method: immunoSEQ multiplex PCR; TCRdb's copy keeps in-frame clones and lacks some. Of 40,000 to 65,000 clones listed, 85% to 95% are singletons. This clone was counted between two and nine times. The sequence came from a female donor with multiple sclerosis, enrolled in a pregnancy study. This sample comprised CD4+ T cells from peripheral blood mononuclear cells, obtained in the third trimester of pregnancy.

The CDR3 region has the DNA TGTGCCAGCAGCCCCGGACAGCAAAACTATGGCTACACCTTC. Translated, it gives CASSPGQQNYGYTF. J is TRBJ1-2 and V is TRBV5-4, with D maybe TRBD1 (6 bases). Between the trimmed V and J ends, which lost 4 bases and 2 bases, there was a span of 12 bases. Germline values: CDR1 SGHNT, CDR2 YYREEE (reference sequence). The CDR3 is made up of 14 amino acids.